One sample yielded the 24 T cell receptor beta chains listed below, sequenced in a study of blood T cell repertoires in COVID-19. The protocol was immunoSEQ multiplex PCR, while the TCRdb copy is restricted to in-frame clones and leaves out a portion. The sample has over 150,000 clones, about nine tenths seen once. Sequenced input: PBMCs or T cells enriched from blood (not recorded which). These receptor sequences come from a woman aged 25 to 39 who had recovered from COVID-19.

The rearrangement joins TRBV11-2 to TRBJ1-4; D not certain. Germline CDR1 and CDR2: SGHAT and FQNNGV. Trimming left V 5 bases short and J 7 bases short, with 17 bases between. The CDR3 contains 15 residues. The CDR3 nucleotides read TGTGCCAGCAGCCCATCAACGGGCGAGGGTGAAAAACTGTTTTTT. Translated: CASSPSTGEGEKLFF.

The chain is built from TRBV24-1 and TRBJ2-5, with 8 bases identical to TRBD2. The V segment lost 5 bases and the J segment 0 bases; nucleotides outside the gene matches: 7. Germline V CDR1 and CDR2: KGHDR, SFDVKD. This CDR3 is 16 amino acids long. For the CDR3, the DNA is TGTGCCACCAGTGTACGGGAGCGGGGGTACCAAGAGACCCAGTACTTC. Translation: CATSVRERGYQETQYF.

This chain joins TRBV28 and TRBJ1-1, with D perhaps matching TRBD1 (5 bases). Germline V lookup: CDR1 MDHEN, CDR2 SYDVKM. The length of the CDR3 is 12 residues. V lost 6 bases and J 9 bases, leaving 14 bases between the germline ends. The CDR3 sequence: CASSLGLLKAFF. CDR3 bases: TGTGCCAGCAGCCTGGGGCTGCTGAAAGCTTTCTTT.

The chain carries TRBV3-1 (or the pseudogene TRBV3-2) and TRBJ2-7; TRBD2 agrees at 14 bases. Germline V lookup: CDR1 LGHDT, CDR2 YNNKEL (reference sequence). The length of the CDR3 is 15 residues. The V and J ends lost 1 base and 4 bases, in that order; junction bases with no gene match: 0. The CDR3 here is CASSQGTSGGYEQYF. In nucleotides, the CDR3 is TGTGCCAGCAGCCAAGGGACTAGCGGGGGGTACGAGCAGTACTTC.

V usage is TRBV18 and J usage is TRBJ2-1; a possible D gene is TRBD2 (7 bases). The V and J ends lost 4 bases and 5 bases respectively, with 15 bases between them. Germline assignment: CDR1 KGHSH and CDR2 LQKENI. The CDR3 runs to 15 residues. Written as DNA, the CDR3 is TGTGCCAGCTCACTCGCCCTAGGGGGGGACAATGAGCAGTTCTTC. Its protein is CASSLALGGDNEQFF.

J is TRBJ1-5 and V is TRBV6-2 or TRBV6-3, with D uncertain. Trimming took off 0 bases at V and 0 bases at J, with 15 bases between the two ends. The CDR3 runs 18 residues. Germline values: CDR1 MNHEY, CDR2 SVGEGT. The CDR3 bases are TGTGCCAGCAGTTACTCCCCGTGGAGTGATTATAGCAATCAGCCCCAGCATTTT. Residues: CASSYSPWSDYSNQPQHF.

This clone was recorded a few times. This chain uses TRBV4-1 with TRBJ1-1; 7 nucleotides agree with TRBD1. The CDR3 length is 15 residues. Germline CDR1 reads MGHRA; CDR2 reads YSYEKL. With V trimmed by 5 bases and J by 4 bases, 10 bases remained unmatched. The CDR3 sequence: CASSLQFQGGTEAFF. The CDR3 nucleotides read TGCGCCAGCAGCTTACAATTTCAGGGGGGCACTGAAGCTTTCTTT.

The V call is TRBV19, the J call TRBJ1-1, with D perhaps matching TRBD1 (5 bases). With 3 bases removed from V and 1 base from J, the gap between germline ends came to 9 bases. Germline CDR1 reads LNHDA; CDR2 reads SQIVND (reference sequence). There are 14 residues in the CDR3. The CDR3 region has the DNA TGTGCCAGTAGTATGGTAGGGGCGAACACTGAAGCTTTCTTT. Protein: CASSMVGANTEAFF.

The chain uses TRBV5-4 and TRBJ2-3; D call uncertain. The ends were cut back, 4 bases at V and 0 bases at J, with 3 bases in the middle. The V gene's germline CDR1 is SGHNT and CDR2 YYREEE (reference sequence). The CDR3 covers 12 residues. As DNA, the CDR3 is TGTGCCAGCAGCCAGAGCACAGATACGCAGTATTTT. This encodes CASSQSTDTQYF.

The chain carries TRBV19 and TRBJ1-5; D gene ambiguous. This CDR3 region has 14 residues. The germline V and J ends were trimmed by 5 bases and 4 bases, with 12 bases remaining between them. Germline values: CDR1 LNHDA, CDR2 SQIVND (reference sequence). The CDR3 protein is CASSLLPGNQPQHF. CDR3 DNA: TGTGCCAGTAGTCTCCTCCCGGGGAATCAGCCCCAGCATTTT.

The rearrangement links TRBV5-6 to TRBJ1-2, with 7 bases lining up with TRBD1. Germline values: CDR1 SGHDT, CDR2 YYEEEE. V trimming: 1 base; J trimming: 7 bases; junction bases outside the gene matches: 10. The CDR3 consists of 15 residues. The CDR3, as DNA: TGTGCCAGCAGCTTGACTGACAGGGTAAAGGGTGGCTACACCTTC. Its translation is CASSLTDRVKGGYTF.

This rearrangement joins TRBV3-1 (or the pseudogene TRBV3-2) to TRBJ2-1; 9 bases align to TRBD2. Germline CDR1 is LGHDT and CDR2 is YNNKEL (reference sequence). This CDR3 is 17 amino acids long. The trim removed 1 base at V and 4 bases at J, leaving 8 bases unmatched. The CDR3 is CASSQALAGVGYNEQFF. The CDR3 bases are TGTGCCAGCAGCCAAGCCTTAGCGGGAGTGGGATACAATGAGCAGTTCTTC.

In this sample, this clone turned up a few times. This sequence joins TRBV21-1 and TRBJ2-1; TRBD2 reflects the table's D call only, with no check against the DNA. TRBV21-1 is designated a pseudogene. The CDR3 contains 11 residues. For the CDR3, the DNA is TGTGCCAGCAGCAAACGGAGTGAGCAGTTCTTC. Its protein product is CASSKRSEQFF.

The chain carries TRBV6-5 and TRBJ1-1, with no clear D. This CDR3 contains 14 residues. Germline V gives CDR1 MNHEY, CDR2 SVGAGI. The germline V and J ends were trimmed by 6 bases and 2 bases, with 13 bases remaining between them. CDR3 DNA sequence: TGTGCCAGCAGCAAGACACGGGGAAACACTGAAGCTTTCTTT. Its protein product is CASSKTRGNTEAFF.

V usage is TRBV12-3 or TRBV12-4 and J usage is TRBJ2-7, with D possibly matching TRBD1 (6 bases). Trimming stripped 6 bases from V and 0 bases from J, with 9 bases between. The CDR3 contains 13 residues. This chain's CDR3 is CASRRQDSYEQYF. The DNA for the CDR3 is TGTGCCAGCAGGCGACAGGACTCCTACGAGCAGTACTTC.

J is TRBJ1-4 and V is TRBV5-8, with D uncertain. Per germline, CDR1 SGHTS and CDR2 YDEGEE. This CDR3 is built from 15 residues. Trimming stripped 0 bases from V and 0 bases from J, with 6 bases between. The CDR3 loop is CASSLGAATNEKLFF. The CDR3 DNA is TGTGCCAGCAGCTTGGGGGCAGCAACTAATGAAAAACTGTTTTTT.

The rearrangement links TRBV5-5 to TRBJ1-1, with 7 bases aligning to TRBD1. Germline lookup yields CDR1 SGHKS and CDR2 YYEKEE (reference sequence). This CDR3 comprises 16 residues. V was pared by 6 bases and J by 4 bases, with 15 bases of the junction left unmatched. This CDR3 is CASTSDRAPRSTEAFF. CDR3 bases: TGTGCCAGCACCTCCGACAGGGCTCCTAGGAGCACTGAAGCTTTCTTT.

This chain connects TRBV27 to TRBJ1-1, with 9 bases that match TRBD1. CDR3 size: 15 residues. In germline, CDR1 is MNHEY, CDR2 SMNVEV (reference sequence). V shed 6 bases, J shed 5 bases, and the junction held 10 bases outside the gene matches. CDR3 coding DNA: TGTGCCAGCAGGGCAGGGGACAGGGAGAGGACTGAAGCTTTCTTT. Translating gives CASRAGDRERTEAFF.

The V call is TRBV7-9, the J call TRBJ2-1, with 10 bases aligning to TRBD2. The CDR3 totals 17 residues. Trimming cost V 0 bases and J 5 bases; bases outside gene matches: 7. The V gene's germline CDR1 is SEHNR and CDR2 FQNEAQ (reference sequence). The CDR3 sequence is CASSLALAGGVNNEQFF. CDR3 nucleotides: TGTGCCAGCAGCTTAGCATTAGCGGGGGGAGTTAACAATGAGCAGTTCTTC.

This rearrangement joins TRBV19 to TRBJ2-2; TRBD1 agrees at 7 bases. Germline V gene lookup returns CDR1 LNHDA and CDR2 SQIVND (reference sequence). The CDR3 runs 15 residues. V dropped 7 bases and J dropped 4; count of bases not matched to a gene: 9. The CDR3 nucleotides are TGTGCCAGTACTTACGGGACAGCGCCCACCGGGGAGCTGTTTTTT. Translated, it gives CASTYGTAPTGELFF.

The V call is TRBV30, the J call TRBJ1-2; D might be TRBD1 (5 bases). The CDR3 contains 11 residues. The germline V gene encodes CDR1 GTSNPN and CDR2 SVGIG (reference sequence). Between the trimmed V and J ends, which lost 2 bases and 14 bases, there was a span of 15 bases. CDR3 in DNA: TGTGCCTGGAGTATCCGAGGGACTTCGACCTTC. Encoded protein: CAWSIRGTSTF.

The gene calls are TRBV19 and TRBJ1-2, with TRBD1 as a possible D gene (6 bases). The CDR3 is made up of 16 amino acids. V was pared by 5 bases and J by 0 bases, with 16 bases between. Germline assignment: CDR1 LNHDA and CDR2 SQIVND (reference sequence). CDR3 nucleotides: TGTGCCAGTAGTTCCTACACAGGGAAAACTAACTATGGCTACACCTTC. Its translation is CASSSYTGKTNYGYTF. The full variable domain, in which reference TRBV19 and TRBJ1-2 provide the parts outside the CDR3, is DGGITQSPKYLFRKEGQNVTLSCEQNLNHDAMYWYRQDPGQGLRLIYYSQIVNDFQKGDIAEGYSVSREKKESFPLTVTSAQKNPTAFYLCASSSYTGKTNYGYTFGSGTRLTVV.

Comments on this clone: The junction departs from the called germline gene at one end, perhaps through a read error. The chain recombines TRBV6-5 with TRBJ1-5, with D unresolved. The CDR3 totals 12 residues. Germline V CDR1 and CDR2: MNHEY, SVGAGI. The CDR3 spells CASSNSRQPQHF. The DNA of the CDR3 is TGTGCCAGCAGTAACTCACGGCAGCCCCAGCATTTT.

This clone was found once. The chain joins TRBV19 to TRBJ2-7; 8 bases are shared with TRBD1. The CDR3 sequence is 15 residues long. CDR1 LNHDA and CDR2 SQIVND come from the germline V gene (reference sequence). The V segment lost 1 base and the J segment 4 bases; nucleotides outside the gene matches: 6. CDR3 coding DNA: TGTGCCAGTAGTATAGGGCAGGGGGCTGGATACGAGCAGTACTTC. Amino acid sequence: CASSIGQGAGYEQYF.